One and the same sample provided the 14 T cell receptor beta chains below, sequenced in a study of shared clonotypes between healthy human individuals. Generated by immunoSEQ multiplex PCR, the TCRdb table keeps only in-frame clones and is missing some. The sample consists of over 400,000 clones, about 96% of them appearing once. Sequencing used naive CD4+ T cells sorted from blood. Stated subset: CD45RA+ positively selected. All receptors come from a woman aged 25 to 39 in good health.

The J gene is TRBJ2-3, the V gene TRBV5-1; no firm D call. CDR1 is SGHRS, CDR2 YFSETQ, per germline. V lost 1 base to trimming and J lost 1 base, with 10 bases between them. This CDR3 region has 15 residues. CDR3 sequence (DNA): TGCGCCAGCAGCTTGAGGTCAGCCCGCACAGATACGCAGTATTTT. Its protein is CASSLRSARTDTQYF.

The V gene is TRBV4-1, the J gene TRBJ2-2; 12 nucleotides match TRBD2. This CDR3 has 18 residues. The trim removed 4 bases at V and 4 bases at J, leaving 10 bases unmatched. In germline, CDR1 is MGHRA, CDR2 YSYEKL. CDR3 coding DNA: TGCGCCAGCAGCCCCACTCGACTAGCGGGAGATTTCACCGGGGAGCTGTTTTTT. It translates to CASSPTRLAGDFTGELFF.

This rearrangement joins TRBV5-1 to TRBJ2-7; D may be TRBD1 or TRBD2 (6 bases each). Trimming took off 4 bases at V and 1 base at J, with 12 bases between the two ends. The CDR3 length is 14 residues. Germline V gene data show CDR1 as SGHRS and CDR2 as YFSETQ. The CDR3 region is CASSGQSGSYEQYF. The CDR3 DNA sequence: TGCGCCAGCAGCGGACAGAGCGGGTCCTACGAGCAGTACTTC.

Notes on this clone: Additional DNA sequences in this sample encode the identical CDR3. J is TRBJ2-7 and V is TRBV25-1; D is undetermined. This CDR3 contains 15 residues. The V end lost 3 bases, the J end lost 3 bases, and 15 bases lay between the germline ends. The germline V gene encodes CDR1 MGHDK and CDR2 SYGVNS. CDR3 sequence: CASSDPGGTVYEQYF. CDR3 coding DNA: TGTGCCAGCAGTGACCCCGGTGGAACGGTCTACGAGCAGTACTTC.

This chain connects TRBV27 to TRBJ2-4; D is perhaps TRBD2 (5 bases). In germline, CDR1 is MNHEY, CDR2 SMNVEV (reference sequence). This CDR3 spans 15 amino acids. The germline V and J ends were trimmed by 6 bases and 0 bases, with 12 bases remaining between them. The CDR3: CASSWPGLAKNIQYF. The CDR3 bases are TGTGCCAGCAGCTGGCCGGGATTAGCCAAAAACATTCAGTACTTC.

This sequence joins TRBV29-1 and TRBJ2-7, with TRBD1 as a possible D gene (6 bases). V was pared by 4 bases and J by 5 bases, with 21 bases between. CDR1 and CDR2 (germline): SQVTM, ANQGSEA. CDR3 length equals 15 residues. The CDR3 region has the DNA TGCAGCGTTGGGGGTAAAGCCACAGGGATCCACGAGCAGTACTTC. Its translation: CSVGGKATGIHEQYF.

This clone appeared once. The chain is built from TRBV7-9 and TRBJ2-6; D might be TRBD2 (6 bases). The CDR3 runs 19 residues. Germline CDR1 SEHNR, CDR2 FQNEAQ (reference sequence). Trimming took off 4 bases at V and 0 bases at J, with 19 bases between the two ends. The DNA for the CDR3 is TGTGCCAGCAGCTACCCCGTGGAGGGCGTAATCTCTGGGGCCAACGTCCTGACTTTC. As protein: CASSYPVEGVISGANVLTF.

V usage is TRBV5-1 and J usage is TRBJ2-5; 7 bases align to TRBD1. Germline CDR1 reads SGHRS; CDR2 reads YFSETQ. This CDR3 comprises 15 residues. V dropped 3 bases and J dropped 2; count of bases not matched to a gene: 7. The CDR3 here is CASSWKTGQQETQYF. Here the CDR3 DNA reads TGCGCCAGCAGCTGGAAGACAGGGCAGCAAGAGACCCAGTACTTC. Together with reference TRBV5-1 and TRBJ2-5, the CDR3 gives the full variable domain: KAGVTQTPRYLIKTRGQQVTLSCSPISGHRSVSWYQQTPGQGLQFLFEYFSETQRNKGNFPGRFSGRQFSNSRSEMNVSTLELGDSALYLCASSWKTGQQETQYFGPGTRLLVL.

V usage is TRBV18 and J usage is TRBJ1-2; 8 bases fit TRBD1. The V segment lost 3 bases and the J segment 6 bases; nucleotides outside the gene matches: 0. From germline, CDR1 is KGHSH and CDR2 LQKENI. The CDR3 extends over 12 amino acids. The CDR3 here is CASSPTGDGYTF. The CDR3 DNA reads TGTGCCAGCTCACCGACAGGGGATGGCTACACCTTC.

The chain recombines TRBV2 with TRBJ1-4; D gene ambiguous. CDR3 length equals 13 residues. Germline V gene sequence: CDR1 SNHLY, CDR2 FYNNEI. The V and J ends lost 7 bases and 8 bases respectively, with 14 bases between them. Written as DNA, the CDR3 is TGTGCCAGCAACCGGTACACGGGGGAAAAACTGTTTTTT. This sequence encodes CASNRYTGEKLFF.

V gene TRBV11-2 combines with J gene TRBJ1-4; D is perhaps TRBD1 (5 bases). The V and J ends lost 1 base and 5 bases respectively, with 17 bases between them. This CDR3 spans 17 amino acids. Germline-derived CDR1 and CDR2 are SGHAT and FQNNGV. CDR3 coding DNA: TGTGCCAGCAGCTTAGGGACGGGACTACCCAGAAATGAAAAACTGTTTTTT. Its protein is CASSLGTGLPRNEKLFF.

The rearrangement joins TRBV6-1 to TRBJ1-1; 11 nucleotides line up with TRBD1. CDR1 is MNHNS, CDR2 SASEGT, per germline. This CDR3 has 15 amino acids. J gave up 2 bases and V 4 bases, and 3 bases lay outside the gene matches. CDR3 bases: TGTGCCAGCAGTGGGACAGGGGGCCATAACACTGAAGCTTTCTTT. Translation: CASSGTGGHNTEAFF.

On this clone itself: The sample carries other DNA sequences with the same CDR3. The CDR3 DNA reads as TGCGCCAGCAGCCTGAAAGAGACCCAGTACTTC. The encoded protein is CASSLKETQYF. This rearrangement joins TRBV5-1 to TRBJ2-5; D is uncertain. The CDR3 has 11 residues. V lost 4 bases and J 3 bases, leaving 4 bases between the germline ends. Germline V gives CDR1 SGHRS, CDR2 YFSETQ.

J is TRBJ2-5 and V is TRBV28; D uncertain. TRBJ2-7 matches the DNA end more closely, so the J call is doubtful. Germline assignment: CDR1 MDHEN and CDR2 SYDVKM. This CDR3 has 16 residues. CDR3 amino acids: CASSFSRGKGWYEQYF. As DNA, the CDR3 is TGTGCCAGCAGTTTTTCTCGCGGTAAGGGTTGGTACGAGCAGTACTTC.